These 29 T cell receptor beta chains share one sample of origin, sequenced in a study of CD8 T cells in ankylosing spondylitis. General observations from the study: Fewer than 10 highly homologous variants made up a TCR beta motif that seemed to typify ankylosing spondylitis blood.

These receptors have no known antigen. TCRdb recomputed calls from the 5' RACE reads with MiXCR, one row per CDR3 protein. The sample holds under 250,000 distinct CDR3 sequences, approximately 7.4% seen once. Sequenced input: blood, either unsorted or a sorted T cell fraction (not recorded which). The source is a male donor with ankylosing spondylitis.

There are many counts of this clonotype. CDR3 nucleotide sequence: TGTGCCTGGAGTCCTGACTTTTCCAATGAGCAGTTCTTC. This codes for CAWSPDFSNEQFF. The V call is TRBV30, the J call TRBJ2-1; D gene unclear. The CDR3 is made up of 13 amino acids. V was pared by 2 bases and J by 6 bases, with 11 bases between. CDR1 is GTSNPN and CDR2 is SVGIG in the germline V gene (reference sequence).

V usage is TRBV20-1 and J usage is TRBJ1-2, with 8 bases that match TRBD1. The CDR3 runs 16 residues. CDR1 DFQATT and CDR2 SNEGSKA come from the germline V gene (reference sequence). V shed 1 base, J shed 0 bases, and the junction held 7 bases outside the gene matches. The CDR3 here is CSARGTGILTNYGYTF. CDR3 nucleotides: TGCAGTGCTAGAGGGACAGGGATCTTGACTAACTATGGCTACACCTTC.

The chain combines TRBV9 with TRBJ1-4, with a possible D match to TRBD1 (5 bases). The CDR3 has 14 amino acids. CDR1 and CDR2 from the germline V gene are SGDLS and YYNGEE. V lost 3 bases, J lost 8 bases, and 14 bases lay in between. The CDR3, as DNA: TGTGCCAGCAGCGCCGAAAGGGAGGGGGAAAAACTGTTTTTT. Translated: CASSAEREGEKLFF. The full variable domain, with the rest looked up from reference TRBV9 and TRBJ1-4, is DSGVTQTPKHLITATGQRVTLRCSPRSGDLSVYWYQQSLDQGLQFLIQYYNGEERAKGNILERFSAQQFPDLHSELNLSSLELGDSALYFCASSAEREGEKLFFGSGTQLSVL.

In its sample, this clonotype was seen many times. This chain joins TRBV9 and TRBJ2-1; D could derive from TRBD1 or TRBD2 (5 bases each). V was clipped by 4 bases and J by 10 bases, with 18 bases between them. The germline gives CDR1 SGDLS, CDR2 YYNGEE. The CDR3 has 14 residues. The CDR3: CASSPSGTRSEQFF. CDR3 sequence (DNA): TGTGCCAGCAGCCCCTCCGGGACCCGATCGGAGCAGTTCTTC.

This clonotype was found many times. The chain carries TRBV29-1 and TRBJ2-1; D possibly corresponds to TRBD2 (7 bases). Germline V lookup: CDR1 SQVTM, CDR2 ANQGSEA. The length of the CDR3 is 13 residues. Trimming pared 4 bases from V and 8 bases from J, leaving 15 bases between. The CDR3 here is CSVAGGLEHEQFF. The CDR3 DNA reads as TGCAGCGTTGCGGGGGGCCTGGAGCATGAGCAGTTCTTC.

Here the CDR3 DNA reads TGTGCCAGCAGCGTAGCCGGGACAGGGGTCACCGGGGAGCTGTTTTTT. The encoded protein is CASSVAGTGVTGELFF. V usage is TRBV9 and J usage is TRBJ2-2; 10 bases are shared with TRBD1. From germline, CDR1 is SGDLS and CDR2 YYNGEE. With V trimmed by 0 bases and J by 4 bases, 3 bases remained unmatched. The CDR3 has 16 amino acids.

This clonotype has a count of ten or more. Written as DNA, the CDR3 is TGTGCCAGCAGCTTAGAGGGACTAGCGGTAACTCATGGAGATACGCAGTATTTT. This translates into CASSLEGLAVTHGDTQYF. The rearrangement joins TRBV11-1 to TRBJ2-3; 11 bases align to TRBD2. Germline assignment: CDR1 SGHAT and CDR2 FQDESV (reference sequence). Losses at the gene ends were 1 base for V and 5 bases for J; bases not matched to a gene: 11. The CDR3 is made up of 18 amino acids. Based on the CDR3 plus reference TRBV11-1 and TRBJ2-3, the full variable domain is EAEVAQSPRYKITEKSQAVAFWCDPISGHATLYWYRQILGQGPELLVQFQDESVVDDSQLPKDRFSAERLKGVDSTLKIQPAELGDSAMYLCASSLEGLAVTHGDTQYFGPGTRLTVL.

This clonotype was recorded many times. This rearrangement joins TRBV9 to TRBJ2-5; 8 bases align to TRBD1. CDR1 and CDR2 (germline): SGDLS, YYNGEE. The length of the CDR3 is 14 residues. V was pared by 3 bases and J by 5 bases, with 6 bases of the junction left unmatched. The CDR3 here is CASSARTGSETQYF. The CDR3 coding sequence is TGTGCCAGCAGCGCCCGGACAGGGTCCGAGACCCAGTACTTC.

This clonotype has a count of ten or more. This sequence joins TRBV4-3 and TRBJ2-1, with D unclear. Germline V gene lookup returns CDR1 LGHNA and CDR2 YSLEER. The CDR3 is 15 residues long. Trimming shortened V by 5 bases and J by 2 bases, and 13 bases separated the two germline ends. CDR3 sequence (DNA): TGCGCCAGCAGCTATACCCAGGCAGCCTACAATGAGCAGTTCTTC. Translating it yields CASSYTQAAYNEQFF.

The chain uses TRBV7-9 and TRBJ2-1; D remains ambiguous. The CDR3 contains 15 residues. The germline gives CDR1 SEHNR, CDR2 FQNEAQ (reference sequence). V was cut by 8 bases and J by 0 bases, with 14 bases left in between. The CDR3 loop reads CASAAVGFSYNEQFF. DNA for the CDR3: TGTGCCAGCGCTGCGGTGGGATTCTCCTACAATGAGCAGTTCTTC.

The gene calls are TRBV3-1 and TRBJ2-7, with 7 positions matching TRBD2. Trimming at V came to 2 bases and at J to 3 bases, leaving 7 bases not matched to a gene. This CDR3 region has 15 residues. Germline V CDR1 and CDR2: LGHDT, YNNKEL (reference sequence). The CDR3, as DNA: TGTGCCAGCAGCCAAACTCTGGGAGGGGTCTACGAGCAGTACTTC. It specifies CASSQTLGGVYEQYF.

The DNA of the CDR3 is TGTGCCAGCAGTTTCGTCACTAGCGGCCTATACAATGAGCAGTTCTTC. This translates into CASSFVTSGLYNEQFF. The chain combines TRBV5-6 with TRBJ2-1; 8 positions agree with TRBD2. This CDR3 is built from 16 residues. Germline assignment: CDR1 SGHDT and CDR2 YYEEEE. Trimming took 5 bases from V and 4 from J; bases not matched to a gene: 11.

There are many counts of this clonotype. The genes are TRBV7-9 and TRBJ1-2, with D hard to call. Trimming pared 8 bases from V and 6 bases from J, leaving 16 bases between. The CDR3 sequence is 13 residues long. The germline V gene has CDR1 SEHNR and CDR2 FQNEAQ (reference sequence). The CDR3 DNA reads as TGTGCCAGCGGCCTTCTTAATCTAAATGGCTACACCTTC. Protein sequence: CASGLLNLNGYTF.

The J gene is TRBJ2-4, the V gene TRBV6-5; D remains ambiguous. CDR1 and CDR2 (germline): MNHEY, SVGAGI. The V end lost 4 bases, the J end lost 0 bases, and 10 bases lay between the germline ends. The CDR3 has 15 residues. The CDR3 loop is CASSSGNLAKNIQYF. CDR3 DNA sequence: TGTGCCAGCAGTTCAGGAAACCTAGCCAAAAACATTCAGTACTTC.

The chain couples TRBV12-3 or TRBV12-4 to TRBJ2-3, with unresolved D. The CDR3 consists of 13 residues. V was cut by 3 bases and J by 0 bases, with 4 bases left in between. The CDR3 DNA reads TGTGCCAGCAGTTTTGTCAGCACAGATACGCAGTATTTT. Residues: CASSFVSTDTQYF.

There are many counts of this clonotype. CDR3: CASSLSPTGPSTNEKLFF. CDR3 coding DNA: TGTGCCAGCAGTTTATCCCCGACAGGGCCCTCGACTAATGAAAAACTGTTTTTT. This chain links TRBV27 with TRBJ1-4, with 7 bases matching TRBD1. From germline, CDR1 is MNHEY and CDR2 SMNVEV (reference sequence). With 0 bases clipped from V and 2 bases from J, the junction kept 9 bases outside the gene matches. The CDR3 runs to 18 residues.

The CDR3 bases are TGTGCCAGCAGCTCCTTGACTCCGCGAAGAGGAGATACGCAGTATTTT. Protein sequence: CASSSLTPRRGDTQYF. The rearrangement uses TRBV11-2 and TRBJ2-3, with D unclear. Germline V gives CDR1 SGHAT, CDR2 FQNNGV. This CDR3 contains 16 residues. Trimming took 4 bases from V and 5 from J, leaving 19 bases between them.

The rearrangement joins TRBV15 to TRBJ2-5; tentatively, D is TRBD2 (6 bases). CDR3 length: 16 amino acids. The V end was cut by 0 bases, the J end by 2 bases, with 13 bases between. The germline V gene has CDR1 LNHNV and CDR2 YYDKDF (reference sequence). The CDR3 region is CATSRDPGLGQETQYF. The CDR3 nucleotides are TGTGCCACCAGCAGAGATCCGGGACTGGGACAAGAGACCCAGTACTTC.

This clonotype was counted at least ten times. The chain has TRBV20-1 and TRBJ2-7; TRBD2 might be the D (5 bases). CDR1 DFQATT and CDR2 SNEGSKA come from the germline V gene (reference sequence). The V end was cut by 6 bases, the J end by 3 bases, with 12 bases between. This CDR3 is 12 amino acids long. The CDR3, as DNA: TGCAGTGCGCGACAACTAGGCTACGAGCAGTACTTC. Translating it yields CSARQLGYEQYF.

Many counts were recorded for this clonotype. The chain links TRBV4-3 to TRBJ2-7; 7 bases match TRBD1. The J segment lost 0 bases and the V segment lost 1 base, leaving 3 bases of the junction unmatched. The CDR3 is 15 residues long. Germline V gene lookup returns CDR1 LGHNA and CDR2 YSLEER. The CDR3 DNA reads as TGCGCCAGCAGCCAAGCTGGGGACAGCTCCTACGAGCAGTACTTC. This gives the protein CASSQAGDSSYEQYF.

This clonotype was found many times. The chain joins TRBV6-1 to TRBJ1-1; possible D gene TRBD1, 5 bases. Germline V gene data show CDR1 as MNHNS and CDR2 as SASEGT. This CDR3 spans 14 amino acids. The V end lost 1 base, the J end lost 5 bases, and 11 bases lay between the germline ends. The CDR3 is CASSEGQGGTEAFF. DNA for the CDR3: TGTGCCAGCAGTGAAGGCCAGGGAGGGACTGAAGCTTTCTTT.

This clonotype came up a few times. The chain couples TRBV19 to TRBJ2-5; D unclear. Germline V gene lookup returns CDR1 LNHDA and CDR2 SQIVND (reference sequence). The CDR3 covers 11 residues. Between the trimmed V and J ends, which lost 4 bases and 5 bases, there was a span of 5 bases. For the CDR3, the DNA is TGTGCCAGTAGTAACCTGGAGACCCAGTACTTC. Amino acids: CASSNLETQYF. Based on the CDR3 plus reference TRBV19 and TRBJ2-5, the full variable domain is DGGITQSPKYLFRKEGQNVTLSCEQNLNHDAMYWYRQDPGQGLRLIYYSQIVNDFQKGDIAEGYSVSREKKESFPLTVTSAQKNPTAFYLCASSNLETQYFGPGTRLLVL.

CDR3 in amino acids: CASRLSGLANTGELFF. The CDR3 DNA reads TGTGCCAGCAGACTATCCGGCCTCGCGAACACCGGGGAGCTGTTTTTT. The chain is built from TRBV6-2 or TRBV6-3 and TRBJ2-2; D remains ambiguous. The ends were cut back, 6 bases at V and 0 bases at J, with 14 bases in the middle. The CDR3 length is 16 residues. Germline lookup yields CDR1 MNHEY and CDR2 SVGEGT.

This chain joins TRBV20-1 and TRBJ2-7; D not resolved. Trimming removed 3 bases from V and 1 base from J, with 7 bases in between. The CDR3 length is 12 residues. Looked up from germline, CDR1 is DFQATT and CDR2 is SNEGSKA (reference sequence). This chain's CDR3 is CSARFTSYEQYF. The CDR3 DNA sequence: TGCAGTGCTAGGTTCACATCCTACGAGCAGTACTTC.

This clonotype was observed a handful of times. DNA of the CDR3: TGCAGTGCGCCCGCCTCACTAGGTACCTACGAGCAGTACTTC. Translation gives CSAPASLGTYEQYF. The V and J genes are TRBV20-1 and TRBJ2-7; D perhaps matches TRBD2 (5 bases). From germline, CDR1 is DFQATT and CDR2 SNEGSKA (reference sequence). The V gene lost 6 bases and the J gene lost 2 bases, with 17 bases spanning the gap. This CDR3 spans 14 amino acids.

This clonotype was observed at least ten times. The junction shows a germline mismatch at one end, possibly a read error. The rearrangement uses TRBV7-9 and TRBJ2-5, with 7 bases matching TRBD1. CDR1 is SEHNR and CDR2 is FQNEAQ in the germline V gene (reference sequence). This CDR3 is built from 11 residues. The CDR3 here is CASSRGQLEAF. The CDR3 DNA is TGTGCCAGCAGCCGGGGACAGCTCGAAGCCTTC. Full variable domain (rest looked up from reference TRBV7-9 and TRBJ2-5): DTGVSQNPRHKITKRGQNVTFRCDPISEHNRLYWYRQTLGQGPEFLTYFQNEAQLEKSRLLSDRFSAERPKGSFSTLEIQRTEQGDSAMYLCASSRGQLEAFGPGTRLLVL.

The V gene is TRBV28, the J gene TRBJ2-1, with 10 bases that match TRBD2. J gave up 4 bases and V 5 bases, and 5 bases lay outside the gene matches. The CDR3 runs to 15 residues. Germline CDR1 and CDR2: MDHEN and SYDVKM. DNA of the CDR3: TGTGCCAGCAGTACTTGGACTAGCGGATACAATGAGCAGTTCTTC. Its translation: CASSTWTSGYNEQFF.

This clonotype was observed many times. The chain has TRBV6-1 and TRBJ2-2, with 7 bases that match TRBD2. With 6 bases clipped from V and 0 bases from J, the junction kept 7 bases outside the gene matches. The CDR3 has 16 residues. Per the germline V gene, CDR1 is MNHNS and CDR2 is SASEGT. This chain's CDR3 is CASRGASGANTGELFF. The CDR3 DNA is TGTGCCAGCAGAGGAGCTAGCGGAGCGAACACCGGGGAGCTGTTTTTT.

This clonotype was found many times. The V call is TRBV27, the J call TRBJ2-3; D gene uncertain. V gave up 2 bases and J gave up 8 bases, with 11 bases separating them. The CDR3 loop spans 13 amino acids. CDR1 MNHEY and CDR2 SMNVEV come from the germline V gene (reference sequence). This CDR3 is CASSLDGEGTQYF. The CDR3 DNA reads TGTGCCAGCAGTTTAGACGGCGAAGGTACGCAGTATTTT.